This T cell receptor beta chain comes out of a study of beta chain features in type 1 diabetes. Study results and limitations: A potential PCR bias toward shorter templates would be equal in patient and control samples. Still unanswered here is whether HLA type influences TCRB rearrangement. In type 1 diabetes patients, VDJ junctions had fewer insertions; deletions at these junctions were more frequent. Patients with Type 1 diabetes showed moderately but significantly shorter TCRB CDR3s in all four CD4+ subsets.

The authors sorted CD4+ naive, central memory, regulatory and stem cell-like memory cells via CD45RO/CCR7/CD25/CD127/CD95/CD27. The sequenced template was cDNA made from the entire isolated RNA. Assay: immunoSEQ multiplex PCR; the TCRdb copy retains only in-frame clones and omits some. The data contain just over 25,000 clones, 49% of them singletons. CDR3 size: 14 residues. Germline CDR1 reads SNHLY; CDR2 reads FYNNEI. Regarding this clone: Antigen specificity is unknown.

This rearrangement joins TRBV2 to TRBJ2-5, with 8 bases fitting TRBD1. The DNA end favors TRBJ2-7, so the J call may be wrong. This TCR derives from a man aged 25 to 40 with type 1 diabetes. The sample was stem cell memory CD4+ T cells from blood. For the CDR3, the DNA is TGTGCCAGCAAGAGAGAGGACAGGGCCTACGAGCAGTACTTC. Translated, it gives CASKREDRAYEQYF.